What follows describes a single TCR beta chain. What this receptor recognizes is not known. Base qualities are not at hand, and no much larger clone is one base apart. The immunoSEQ Assay was used to sequence TCRbeta CDR3 regions. After extraction, genomic DNA underwent amplification by bias-controlled multiplex PCR, followed by high-throughput sequencing. In the paper's pipeline: To quantify the absolute abundance of every unique TCRbeta CDR3 region, sequences were collapsed and filtered. T cell fraction was estimated by normalizing TCRbeta template counts to usable DNA, which was measured by amplifying reference genes present in all nucleated cells. Repertoire TCRs were annotated as SARS-CoV-2-specific when V gene, CDR3 amino acid sequence and J gene were exactly matched to a known reactive TCR set. The reference SARS-CoV-2 TCR set came from MIRA and was filtered for enrichment in COVID-19-positive ImmuneCODE repertoires, removing public or cross-reactive TCRs. Using the MIRA antigens, annotated TCRs were further analysed by specific ORF or by position within an ORF. Breadth was defined as annotated unique rearrangements over total unique productive rearrangements; depth was the summed frequency of those rearrangements. Group comparisons of TCR breadth used two-sided Wilcoxon rank-sum tests. Held by TCRdb, this immuneACCESS table contains in-frame sequences only and omits some clones. Under half of the omission traces to an unresolved V gene where checked; the cause of the rest is unknown. V and J calls and clone size are those listed in that table; D and trimming were worked out from the DNA. This sample gives 350,000 to 450,000 clones in total; under 90% of them show up just once. Of the sample, around 7.4% is held by the ten largest clones.

The source of the sample is a study of Ad26.COV2.S vaccination and SARS-CoV-2 variants (dated by TCRdb to 2020 to 2022). General notes on the study: Vaccine-arm donors came from COV1001, a multicentre, randomized, double-blind, placebo-controlled phase I-IIa trial of Ad26.COV2.S in healthy adults. Ad26.COV2.S was given intramuscularly at 5x10^10 or 1x10^11 viral particles, as a single shot or as two shots 56 days apart. TCRbeta repertoire sequencing served as the tool for gauging how specific and how broad the SARS-CoV-2-reactive T cell receptors were following Ad26.COV2.S vaccination. A total of about 30 samples were included in the TCR-sequenced set, comprising around 19 Ad26.COV2.S vaccine recipients, 5 placebo recipients and 8 SARS-CoV-2 convalescent individuals. Participants in the trial were split at random into five groups of five each, receiving low-dose or high-dose Ad26.COV2.S once or twice, or else placebo on both occasions. Throughout the experiments and outcome assessment, investigators stayed blinded to trial group allocation. Study-wide conclusions, independent of this receptor: Non-spike TCR breadth was comparable between vaccine and placebo recipients, consistent with the vaccine containing only spike. According to the authors, total T cell responses may have been underestimated by the TCR breadth and depth analyses. After vaccination, substantial breadth of spike-specific CD8+ and CD4+ T cell responses was reported. The study lacked the statistical power to compare responses across vaccine doses or regimens. Ad26.COV2.S recipients had higher spike-specific TCR breadth than placebo recipients (P = 0.0014).

The treatment or condition label corresponds to: over 15 received Ad26.COV2.S at low or high dose, single or two shots; about five received placebo; per-sample allocation not given. Repertoires of vaccine and placebo recipients were sequenced from samples collected on day 63 after the first injection. Cohort 1b enrolled fewer than 30 adults aged 18-55 years at a single site in Boston, USA, between 29 July and 7 August 2020. Ad26.COV2.S consisted of a replication-incompetent adenovirus type 26 vector by which a prefusion-stabilized SARS-CoV-2 spike protein from the original Wuhan strain was expressed. The CDR3, cysteine through phenylalanine, is 13 amino acids long. CDR3 DNA is the only sequence kept; it has 39 bases, read in frame from the first base. Relative to germline, V is 0 bases shorter and J is 7 bases shorter, with 10 bases between their ends. Looking up the germline V gene yields CDR1 SGHRS and CDR2 YFSETQ.

The clonotype was recovered from a person aged 18-60 years who received the Ad26.COV2.S COVID-19 vaccine or a placebo. Recombination linked TRBV5-1 to TRBJ1-2; the D gene cannot be resolved reliably. Sample: peripheral blood, taken in a trial of Ad26.COV2.S vaccine versus placebo. The CDR3 reads as follows: CASSLEGAFGYTF. The DNA sequence follows: TGCGCCAGCAGCTTGGAGGGCGCATTTGGCTACACCTTC.